The clone carrying this TCR beta chain was seen once. Its specificity is not known. The sample originates from a study of identical twins. Each CDR3 protein gets one entry after TCRdb re-called the 5' RACE reads with MiXCR. The sample has under 350,000 distinct CDR3 sequences; 8% to 9.5% are singletons. Germline CDR1 and CDR2: DFQATT and SNEGSKA (reference sequence). The CDR3 runs 15 residues. After removal of 3 bases from V and 5 bases from J, the junction contained 9 bases not matched to a gene. Overall study findings and caveats: Sequences that were beta out-of-frame showed weaker excess twin sharing.

Separately, the same data were catalogued under a study of yellow fever vaccine responses in identical twins.

The V gene is TRBV20-1, the J gene TRBJ2-3; 9 bases are a match to TRBD2. The TCR was taken from a woman aged 18 to 35 in good health. Input material: CD8+ T cells sorted from blood. DNA for the CDR3: TGCAGTGCTAGGTCGGGGCGGGGGGGCCAAGATACGCAGTATTTT. It translates to CSARSGRGGQDTQYF.